This T cell receptor (beta chain) was identified in a study of cytomegalovirus exposure and HLA in healthy donors. Study-level points and caveats: Confirmation was obtained in vitro that three CMV-associated chains are specific for CMV antigens. Some highly shared sequence variants likely arose as a pipeline artifact.

Comment on this clone: Its antigen is unidentified.

Germline lookup yields CDR1 SGHTA and CDR2 FQGNSA. V lost 5 bases, J lost 4 bases, and 5 bases stayed unmatched. This CDR3 comprises 14 residues. The PCR employed 60 Vbeta primers together with 13 Jbeta primers. The repertoire was sequenced with immunoSEQ multiplex PCR; TCRdb's copy has only in-frame clones and lacks some. Altogether some 150,000 clones are present, about 80% being singletons, with the ten largest covering roughly 2%. This receptor was taken from a man aged 40-49 years in good health and CMV-seronegative. The sequenced material came from PBMCs. V and J are TRBV7-2 and TRBJ2-7, with 10 bases that match TRBD1. DNA of the CDR3: TGTGCCAGCAGCACCACGGGACAGGGGTACGAGCAGTACTTC. Protein product: CASSTTGQGYEQYF. The variable domain in full, with the rest retrieved from reference TRBV7-2 and TRBJ2-7, is GAGVSQSPSNKVTEKGKDVELRCDPISGHTALYWYRQSLGQGLEFLIYFQGNSAPDKSGLPSDRFSAERTGGSVSTLTIQRTQQEDSAVYLCASSTTGQGYEQYFGPGTRLTVT.